These 30 T cell receptor beta chains were all obtained from the same sample, sequenced in a study of control samples from healthy donors and cancer patients. Libraries were prepared by immunoSEQ multiplex PCR; TCRdb keeps only in-frame clonotypes and omits some of them. The table records about 130,000 clones, over 85% of them present only once. Sequencing was performed on blood. Source of these receptors: a man aged 25 to 45 in good health.

The chain recombines TRBV2 with TRBJ1-2, with TRBD1 matching 9 bases. The CDR3 loop spans 15 amino acids. V shed 6 bases and J 6 bases; nucleotides not matched to a gene: 11. Germline V gene sequence: CDR1 SNHLY, CDR2 FYNNEI. DNA of the CDR3: TGTGCCAGCAGCTTACCGGGACAGGGTGTAAATGGCTACACCTTC. It specifies CASSLPGQGVNGYTF.

This sequence joins TRBV9 and TRBJ1-2; a possible D gene is TRBD1 (5 bases). CDR3 length: 17 amino acids. Per germline, CDR1 SGDLS and CDR2 YYNGEE. Trimming cost V 6 bases and J 8 bases, with 29 bases left between them. The CDR3 reads CASTARGVKTGRRGYTF. For the CDR3, the DNA is TGTGCCAGCACCGCTCGAGGGGTGAAGACTGGCCGGCGAGGCTACACCTTC.

V usage is TRBV11-2 and J usage is TRBJ2-5, with D perhaps being TRBD1 or TRBD2 (5 bases each). The CDR3 contains 16 residues. The germline CDR1 and CDR2 sequences are SGHAT and FQNNGV. V was cut by 5 bases and J by 1 base, with 17 bases left in between. CDR3 in amino acids: CASSLGVAPLQETQYF. DNA of the CDR3: TGTGCCAGCAGCCTGGGGGTAGCACCCCTCCAAGAGACCCAGTACTTC.

This rearrangement joins TRBV11-2 to TRBJ1-3; no clear D. CDR1 SGHAT and CDR2 FQNNGV come from the germline V gene. The CDR3 length is 13 residues. V was shortened by 1 base and J by 6 bases, with 7 bases between the two germline ends. The CDR3 here is CASSLAVVNTIYF. The CDR3 bases are TGTGCCAGCAGCTTAGCCGTCGTAAACACCATATATTTT.

The gene calls are TRBV19 and TRBJ2-4, with D maybe TRBD2 (6 bases). Germline CDR1 is LNHDA and CDR2 is SQIVND (reference sequence). The CDR3 has 15 residues. V gave up 1 base and J gave up 8 bases, with 15 bases separating them. The CDR3 protein is CASSIVGRSMDIQYF. The CDR3 DNA follows: TGTGCCAGTAGTATAGTCGGGAGAAGTATGGACATTCAGTACTTC.

The V call is TRBV4-1, the J call TRBJ1-2, with a possible D match to TRBD1 (6 bases). The CDR3 loop spans 13 amino acids. Germline CDR1 MGHRA, CDR2 YSYEKL. V was pared by 6 bases and J by 3 bases, with 11 bases between. The CDR3 spells CASRRGADYGYTF. The CDR3 DNA reads as TGCGCCAGCAGGAGGGGGGCAGACTATGGCTACACCTTC.

The rearrangement joins TRBV6-5 to TRBJ2-2, with D perhaps TRBD1 (5 bases). CDR3 size: 14 residues. Trimming took 2 bases from V and 8 from J, leaving 12 bases between them. Germline V gene data show CDR1 as MNHEY and CDR2 as SVGAGI. The CDR3 reads CASSYGQGKGELFF. The CDR3 nucleotides read TGTGCCAGCAGTTACGGTCAGGGTAAAGGGGAGCTGTTTTTT.

The V gene is TRBV12-3 or TRBV12-4, the J gene TRBJ2-5, with D perhaps given as TRBD1 or TRBD2 (5 bases each). V dropped 5 bases and J dropped 9 bases, with 13 bases sitting between them. The length of the CDR3 is 12 residues. The CDR3 here is CASSPRRGAQYF. The CDR3 region has the DNA TGTGCCAGCAGTCCCAGACGAGGGGCCCAGTACTTC.

This clone was found a few times. The chain employs TRBV5-6 and TRBJ1-3; D is undetermined. V lost 3 bases and J lost 0, with 19 bases in between. CDR3 size: 18 residues. Germline V gives CDR1 SGHDT, CDR2 YYEEEE. The CDR3 DNA is TGTGCCAGCAGCTCTCGGTTTTTGAGTACCTCCTCTGGAAACACCATATATTTT. Translated, it gives CASSSRFLSTSSGNTIYF.

V usage is TRBV24-1 and J usage is TRBJ2-7; D is ambiguous. Trimming removed 8 bases at V and 3 bases at J, with 10 bases between. Germline CDR1 is KGHDR and CDR2 is SFDVKD. CDR3 length equals 12 residues. CDR3 region: CATTWHCYEQYF. CDR3 coding DNA: TGTGCCACCACCTGGCACTGCTACGAGCAGTACTTC.

This rearrangement joins TRBV27 to TRBJ1-1, with D possibly TRBD1 on 6 matching bases. The length of the CDR3 is 15 residues. V dropped 7 bases and J dropped 8 bases, with 23 bases sitting between them. Germline V gene lookup returns CDR1 MNHEY and CDR2 SMNVEV (reference sequence). The CDR3 sequence: CASTLDPSGEEEAFF. CDR3 coding DNA: TGTGCCAGCACCTTGGACCCCTCAGGGGAGGAGGAAGCTTTCTTT.

The V and J genes are TRBV4-3 and TRBJ1-2; the D is unclear. The V and J ends lost 1 base and 2 bases respectively, with 11 bases between them. CDR3 size: 15 residues. Germline V gene sequence: CDR1 LGHNA, CDR2 YSLEER. CDR3 amino acids: CASSQGLTENYGYTF. The CDR3 bases are TGCGCCAGCAGCCAAGGTTTAACAGAAAACTATGGCTACACCTTC.

A single count supports this clone. CDR3 coding DNA: TGCGCCAGCAGCCCCGTGACAGGGGTCGGAAACACCATATATTTT. Its protein is CASSPVTGVGNTIYF. The chain links TRBV4-1 to TRBJ1-3, with TRBD1 identical over 8 bases. Germline trimming cut 4 bases from V and 4 bases from J; bases unmatched to any gene: 6. CDR3 length: 15 amino acids. Germline V gives CDR1 MGHRA, CDR2 YSYEKL.

CDR3 sequence (DNA): TGTGCCACCAGCAGAGAGGGGGTTCCAACCTACGAGCAGTACTTC. Its protein is CATSREGVPTYEQYF. The V call is TRBV15, the J call TRBJ2-7, with D perhaps being TRBD1 or TRBD2 (5 bases each). Germline V gene sequence: CDR1 LNHNV, CDR2 YYDKDF (reference sequence). The V end was cut by 0 bases, the J end by 2 bases, with 11 bases between. The CDR3 has 15 amino acids.

The genes are TRBV5-6 and TRBJ2-3; no firm D call. Germline CDR1 is SGHDT and CDR2 is YYEEEE. CDR3 length equals 14 residues. Trimming removed 2 bases from V and 1 base from J, with 8 bases in between. The CDR3 coding sequence is TGTGCCAGCAGCTTCGATACCCGCACAGATACGCAGTATTTT. Translated, it gives CASSFDTRTDTQYF.

This clone was seen just once. The genes are TRBV12-3 or TRBV12-4 and TRBJ1-2; D is perhaps TRBD1 (5 bases). The ends were cut back, 3 bases at V and 5 bases at J, with 10 bases in the middle. CDR3 size: 13 residues. This chain's CDR3 is CASSLGQRYGYTF. In DNA form, the CDR3 reads TGTGCCAGCAGTTTGGGGCAGAGATATGGCTACACCTTC.

The chain has TRBV6-6 and TRBJ2-7; D may be TRBD1 (5 bases). Between the trimmed V and J ends, which lost 3 bases and 6 bases, there was a span of 15 bases. Germline V gives CDR1 MNHNY, CDR2 SVGAGI (reference sequence). The CDR3 totals 14 residues. The CDR3 sequence: CASSYTAGFGEQYF. For the CDR3, the DNA is TGTGCCAGCAGTTATACGGCAGGGTTTGGCGAGCAGTACTTC.

This chain connects TRBV4-1 to TRBJ2-1; TRBD2 matches 11 bases. With 0 bases clipped from V and 8 bases from J, the junction kept 6 bases outside the gene matches. Germline-derived CDR1 and CDR2 are MGHRA and YSYEKL. This CDR3 comprises 16 residues. The CDR3 spells CASSQEPSGGLDEQFF. CDR3 in DNA: TGCGCCAGCAGCCAAGAACCTAGCGGGGGGTTAGATGAGCAGTTCTTC.

This chain joins TRBV5-4 and TRBJ2-5, with D possibly TRBD2 on 7 matching bases. The V end lost 4 bases, the J end lost 5 bases, and 21 bases lay between the germline ends. This CDR3 has 16 residues. The germline V gene has CDR1 SGHNT and CDR2 YYREEE (reference sequence). CDR3: CASSPGKGRGLETQYF. The CDR3 DNA sequence: TGTGCCAGCAGCCCCGGCAAGGGGAGGGGGTTGGAGACCCAGTACTTC.

The chain combines TRBV7-9 with TRBJ1-4, with 9 bases aligning to TRBD1. Germline V gene sequence: CDR1 SEHNR, CDR2 FQNEAQ (reference sequence). This CDR3 spans 14 amino acids. V gave up 5 bases and J gave up 7 bases; unmatched junction bases: 5. In DNA form, the CDR3 reads TGTGCCAGCAGCCTCCCGGACAGGGGTGAAAAACTGTTTTTT. Its protein is CASSLPDRGEKLFF.

This chain uses TRBV5-6 with TRBJ2-7; 11 positions agree with TRBD1. Germline CDR1 reads SGHDT; CDR2 reads YYEEEE. There are 16 residues in the CDR3. Losses at the gene ends were 0 bases for V and 1 base for J; bases not matched to a gene: 3. DNA of the CDR3: TGTGCCAGCAGCTTGGCCAGGGACAGGGGGTCCTACGAGCAGTACTTC. Its protein product is CASSLARDRGSYEQYF.

The V and J genes are TRBV5-4 and TRBJ1-2, with D perhaps matching TRBD1 (6 bases). The CDR3 runs 15 residues. Germline V gene sequence: CDR1 SGHNT, CDR2 YYREEE (reference sequence). The ends were cut back, 1 base at V and 5 bases at J, with 15 bases in the middle. CDR3 amino acids: CASSLIGGAYYGYTF. The DNA of the CDR3 is TGTGCCAGCAGCTTGATCGGGGGGGCCTATTATGGCTACACCTTC.

The chain couples TRBV30 to TRBJ1-1, with a possible D match to TRBD1 (6 bases). Germline V gives CDR1 GTSNPN, CDR2 SVGIG (reference sequence). Between the trimmed V and J ends, which lost 0 bases and 3 bases, there was a span of 14 bases. CDR3 size: 15 residues. DNA for the CDR3: TGTGCCTGGAGTGTACGGGGGGCCGGAGACACTGAAGCTTTCTTT. Its translation is CAWSVRGAGDTEAFF.

The chain combines TRBV28 with TRBJ1-6, with no clear D. The CDR3 is 14 residues long. In germline, CDR1 is MDHEN, CDR2 SYDVKM. V lost 6 bases, J lost 10 bases, and 16 bases lay in between. CDR3 region: CASSPPGRESPLHF. The CDR3 DNA follows: TGTGCCAGCAGCCCGCCCGGCCGGGAATCACCCCTCCACTTT.

The chain joins TRBV20-1 to TRBJ2-5; D might be TRBD2 (6 bases). Germline loops: CDR1 DFQATT, CDR2 SNEGSKA (reference sequence). Trimming shortened V by 3 bases and J by 5 bases, and 10 bases separated the two germline ends. CDR3 length: 12 residues. CDR3: CSASRERETQYF. The CDR3 region has the DNA TGCAGTGCTAGTCGGGAGCGGGAGACCCAGTACTTC.

The chain links TRBV5-6 to TRBJ1-2, with D unresolved. With 0 bases removed from V and 0 bases from J, the gap between germline ends came to 3 bases. Germline V gives CDR1 SGHDT, CDR2 YYEEEE. The CDR3 is 13 amino acids. For the CDR3, the DNA is TGTGCCAGCAGCTTGGACGCTAACTATGGCTACACCTTC. This codes for CASSLDANYGYTF.

This chain links TRBV27 with TRBJ1-2; D remains ambiguous. V was trimmed by 5 bases and J by 4 bases, leaving 14 bases between them. The CDR3 has 14 residues. Germline assignment: CDR1 MNHEY and CDR2 SMNVEV (reference sequence). The CDR3 protein is CASSSSASGYGYTF. CDR3 bases: TGTGCCAGCAGTAGCTCCGCAAGCGGCTATGGCTACACCTTC.

This clone was detected only once. The sample carries other DNA sequences with the same CDR3. The genes are TRBV4-3 and TRBJ2-1, with D possibly called TRBD1 or TRBD2 (6 bases each). The CDR3 sequence is 15 residues long. CDR1 and CDR2 from the germline V gene are LGHNA and YSLEER. The V end was cut by 0 bases, the J end by 2 bases, with 8 bases between. CDR3 amino acids: CASSQDRGAYNEQFF. The CDR3 DNA follows: TGCGCCAGCAGCCAAGATAGGGGGGCCTACAATGAGCAGTTCTTC.

V usage is TRBV12-3 or TRBV12-4 and J usage is TRBJ2-3; no reliable D call. Trimming removed 6 bases at V and 6 bases at J, with 7 bases between. The CDR3 is made up of 11 amino acids. CDR3 coding DNA: TGTGCCAGCAGCGACGGGGATACGCAGTATTTT. Translated: CASSDGDTQYF.

The chain joins TRBV12-5 to TRBJ2-1, with D possibly TRBD2 on 7 matching bases. Per the germline V gene, CDR1 is LGHNT and CDR2 is FRNRAP. V was pared by 6 bases and J by 8 bases, with 14 bases between. CDR3 length equals 13 residues. The DNA for the CDR3 is TGTGCTAGTGGGGAGGGGGGGCCCCATGAGCAGTTCTTC. Amino acids: CASGEGGPHEQFF.